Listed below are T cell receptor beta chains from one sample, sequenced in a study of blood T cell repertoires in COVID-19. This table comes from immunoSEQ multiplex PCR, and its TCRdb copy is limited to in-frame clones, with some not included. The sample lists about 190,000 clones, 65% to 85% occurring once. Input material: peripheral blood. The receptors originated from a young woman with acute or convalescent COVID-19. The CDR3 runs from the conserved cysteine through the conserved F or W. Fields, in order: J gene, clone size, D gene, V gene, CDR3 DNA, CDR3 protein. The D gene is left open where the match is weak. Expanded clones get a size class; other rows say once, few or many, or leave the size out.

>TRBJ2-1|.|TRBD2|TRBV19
TGTGCCAGTAGTATGAGATTAGCGGGAGCCTTCGGCAATGAGCAGTTCTTC
CASSMRLAGAFGNEQFF
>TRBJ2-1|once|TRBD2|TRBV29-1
TGCAGCGTTGGGGGACTAGCCCCATCCGGCTCCTACAATGAGCAGTTCTTC
CSVGGLAPSGSYNEQFF
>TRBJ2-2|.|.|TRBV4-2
TGTGCCAGCAGCCACGAAACCAGCGGGGAGCTGTTTTTT
CASSHETSGELFF
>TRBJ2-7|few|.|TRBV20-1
TGCAGTGCTAGTGACGGTTACGAGCAGTACTTC
CSASDGYEQYF
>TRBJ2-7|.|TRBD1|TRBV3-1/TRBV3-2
TGTGCCAGCAGCCATGGACAGGGACCCTACGAGCAGTACTTC
CASSHGQGPYEQYF
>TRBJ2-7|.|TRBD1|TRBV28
TGTGCCAGCAGTTTTCGGGACAGGGAACGGGCATGGGAATACGAGCAGTACTTC
CASSFRDRERAWEYEQYF
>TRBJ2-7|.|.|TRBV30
TGTGCCTGGAGTGGACTACGGAACCCCTACGAGCAGTACTTC
CAWSGLRNPYEQYF
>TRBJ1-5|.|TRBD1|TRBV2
TGTGCCAGCAGTGAGGCGACAGGGGGAATCCATCAGCCCCAGCATTTT
CASSEATGGIHQPQHF
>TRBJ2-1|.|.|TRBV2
TGTGCCAGCGGACTCTTCTCCTACAATGAGCAGTTCTTC
CASGLFSYNEQFF
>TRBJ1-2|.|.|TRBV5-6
TGTGCCAGCAGTCAGAGGCCTGGGTATGGCTACACCTTC
CASSQRPGYGYTF
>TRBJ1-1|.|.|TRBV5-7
TGTGCCAGCAGCTTGGCCGAGTCCTCGAGGAACACTGAAGCTTTCTTT
CASSLAESSRNTEAFF
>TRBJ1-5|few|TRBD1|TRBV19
TGTGCCAGTAGTATAACAGGGGGCACTCAGCCCCAGCATTTT
CASSITGGTQPQHF
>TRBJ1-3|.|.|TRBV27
TGTGCCAGCAGTTCTGTTGGGGCGGCTGGAAACACCATATATTTT
CASSSVGAAGNTIYF
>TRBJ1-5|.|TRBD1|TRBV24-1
TGTGCCACCAGTGTTCAGGGGGGCAATCAGCCCCAGCATTTT
CATSVQGGNQPQHF
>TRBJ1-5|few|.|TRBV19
TGTGCCAGTAGTATAGGGACTGCCGATCAGCCCCAGCATTTT
CASSIGTADQPQHF
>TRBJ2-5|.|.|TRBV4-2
TGTGCCAGCAGCCGGGACTTGGAGACCCAGTACTTC
CASSRDLETQYF
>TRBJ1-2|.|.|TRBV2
TGTGCCAGCAGGGGCCCTAACTATGGCTACACCTTC
CASRGPNYGYTF
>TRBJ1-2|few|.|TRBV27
TGTGCCAGCAGTCCTCTGGGACGGCCCGGGGGTGGCTACACCTTC
CASSPLGRPGGGYTF
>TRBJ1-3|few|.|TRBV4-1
TGCGCCAGCAGCCAACCCGTGAGCTCTGGAAACACCATATATTTT
CASSQPVSSGNTIYF
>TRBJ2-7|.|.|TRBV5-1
TGCGCCAGCAGCTCTACAGGTATCGGCTCCTACGAGCAGTACTTC
CASSSTGIGSYEQYF
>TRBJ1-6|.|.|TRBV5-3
TGTGCCAGAAGCTTCGACAGTCTGGGGAATTCACCCCTCCACTTT
CARSFDSLGNSPLHF
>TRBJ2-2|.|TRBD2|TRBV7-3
TGTGCCAGCAGCTTTTCAGCGGGGGCCCGGGCCGGGGAGCTGTTTTTT
CASSFSAGARAGELFF
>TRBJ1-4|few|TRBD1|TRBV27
TGTGCCAGCAGCCAACCGGGACAGGGCCCTAGAAAACTGTTTTTT
CASSQPGQGPRKLFF
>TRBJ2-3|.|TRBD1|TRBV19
TGTGCCAGTAGCCAAAGGGACAGGGTTACAGATACGCAGTATTTT
CASSQRDRVTDTQYF
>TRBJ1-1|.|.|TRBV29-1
TGCAGCGTTTCGGGACAGAACACTGAAGCTTTCTTT
CSVSGQNTEAFF
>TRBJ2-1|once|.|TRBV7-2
TGTGCCAGCAGCTTAGTTTGGTCCGGCGGGACCTATGGGGATGAGCAGTTCTTC
CASSLVWSGGTYGDEQFF
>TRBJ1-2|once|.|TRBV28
TGTGCCAGCAGTTTGGCAGGGTTTTATGGCTACACCTTC
CASSLAGFYGYTF
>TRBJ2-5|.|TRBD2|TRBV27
TGTGCCAGCAGTTTCTCGAGGGGAGGGGAGACCCAGTACTTC
CASSFSRGGETQYF